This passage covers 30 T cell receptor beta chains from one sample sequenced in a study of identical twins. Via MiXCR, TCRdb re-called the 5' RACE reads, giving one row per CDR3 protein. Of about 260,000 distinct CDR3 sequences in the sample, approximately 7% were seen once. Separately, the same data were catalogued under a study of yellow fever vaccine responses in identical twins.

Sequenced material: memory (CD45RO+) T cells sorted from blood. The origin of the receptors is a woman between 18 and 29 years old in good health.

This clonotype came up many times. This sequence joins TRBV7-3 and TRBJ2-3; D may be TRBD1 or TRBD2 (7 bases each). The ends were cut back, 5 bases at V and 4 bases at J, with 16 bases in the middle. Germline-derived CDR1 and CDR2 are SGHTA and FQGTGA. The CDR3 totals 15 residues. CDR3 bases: TGTGCCAGCAGCCCTAAGGCAGGGGGGGCAGATACGCAGTATTTT. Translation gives CASSPKAGGADTQYF.

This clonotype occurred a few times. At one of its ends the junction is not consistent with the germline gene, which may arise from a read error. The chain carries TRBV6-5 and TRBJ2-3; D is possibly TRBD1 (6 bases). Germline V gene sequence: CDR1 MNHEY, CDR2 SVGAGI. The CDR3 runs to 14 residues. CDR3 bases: TGTGCCAGCAGTTTGTCGCTATTGGGACATCCCCGTCATTTT. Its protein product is CASSLSLLGHPRHF.

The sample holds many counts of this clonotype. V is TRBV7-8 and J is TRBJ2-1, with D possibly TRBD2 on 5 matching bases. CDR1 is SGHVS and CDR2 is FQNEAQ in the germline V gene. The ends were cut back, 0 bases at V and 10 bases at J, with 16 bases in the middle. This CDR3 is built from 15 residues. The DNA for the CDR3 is TGTGCCAGCAGCTTAGCGCTTTCTCGCTCGGGGGAGCAGTTCTTC. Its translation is CASSLALSRSGEQFF.

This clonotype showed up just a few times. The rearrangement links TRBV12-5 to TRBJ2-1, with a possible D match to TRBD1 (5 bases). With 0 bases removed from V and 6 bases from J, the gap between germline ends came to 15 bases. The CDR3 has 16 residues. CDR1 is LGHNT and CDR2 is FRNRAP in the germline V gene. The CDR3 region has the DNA TGTGCTAGTGGTTTGGTACTTTCAGGGAATCTCAATGAGCAGTTCTTC. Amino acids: CASGLVLSGNLNEQFF. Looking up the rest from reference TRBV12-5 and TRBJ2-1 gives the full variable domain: DARVTQTPRHKVTEMGQEVTMRCQPILGHNTVFWYRQTMMQGLELLAYFRNRAPLDDSGMPKDRFSAEMPDATLATLKIQPSEPRDSAVYFCASGLVLSGNLNEQFFGPGTRLTVL.

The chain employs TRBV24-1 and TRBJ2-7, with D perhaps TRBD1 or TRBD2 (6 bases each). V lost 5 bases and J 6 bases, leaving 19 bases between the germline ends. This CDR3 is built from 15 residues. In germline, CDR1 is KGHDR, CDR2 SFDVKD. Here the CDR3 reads CATSVPKYRDCEQYV. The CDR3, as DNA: TGTGCCACCAGTGTACCCAAATACAGGGACTGCGAGCAGTACGTC.

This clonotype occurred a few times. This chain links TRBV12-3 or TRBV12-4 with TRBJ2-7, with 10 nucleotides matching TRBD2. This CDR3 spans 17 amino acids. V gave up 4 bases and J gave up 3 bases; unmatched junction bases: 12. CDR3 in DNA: TGTGCCAGCAGTTCCCGGTTAGGCAGCGGGAGGGGCTACGAGCAGTACTTC. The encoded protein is CASSSRLGSGRGYEQYF.

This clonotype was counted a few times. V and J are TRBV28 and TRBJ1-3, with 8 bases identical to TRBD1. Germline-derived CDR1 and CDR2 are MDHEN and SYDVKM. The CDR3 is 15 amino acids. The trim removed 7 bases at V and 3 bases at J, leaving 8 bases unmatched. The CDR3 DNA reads TGTGCCAGCACAAAGCAGGGGGCGGATGGAAACACCATATATTTT. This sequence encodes CASTKQGADGNTIYF.

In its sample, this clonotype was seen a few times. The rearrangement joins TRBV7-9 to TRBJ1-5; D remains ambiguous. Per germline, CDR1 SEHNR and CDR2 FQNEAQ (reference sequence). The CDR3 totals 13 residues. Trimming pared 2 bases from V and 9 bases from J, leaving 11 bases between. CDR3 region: CASSLTQDSPQHF. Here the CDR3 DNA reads TGTGCCAGCAGCTTAACGCAGGACTCGCCCCAGCATTTT.

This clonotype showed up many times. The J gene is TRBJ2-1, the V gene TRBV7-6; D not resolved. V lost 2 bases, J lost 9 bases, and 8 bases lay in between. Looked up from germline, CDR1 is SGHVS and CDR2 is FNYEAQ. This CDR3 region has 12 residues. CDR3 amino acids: CASSLSGPEQFF. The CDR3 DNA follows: TGTGCCAGCAGCTTATCTGGCCCTGAGCAGTTCTTC.

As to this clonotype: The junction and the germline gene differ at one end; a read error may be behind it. The DNA of the CDR3 is TGCGCCAGCAGCTTGGACAGGAACACCGTGGAGCTGTTTTTT. Translation: CASSLDRNTVELFF. This chain connects TRBV5-1 to TRBJ2-2; maybe TRBD1 (5 bases). The CDR3 loop spans 14 amino acids. Per the germline V gene, CDR1 is SGHRS and CDR2 is YFSETQ.

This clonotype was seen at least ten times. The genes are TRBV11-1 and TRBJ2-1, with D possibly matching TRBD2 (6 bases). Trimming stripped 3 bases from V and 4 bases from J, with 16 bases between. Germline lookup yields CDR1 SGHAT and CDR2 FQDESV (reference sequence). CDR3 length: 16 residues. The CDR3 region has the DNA TGTGCCAGCAGCTTTAGGGGACTGCTGGTATACAATGAGCAGTTCTTC. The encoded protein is CASSFRGLLVYNEQFF.

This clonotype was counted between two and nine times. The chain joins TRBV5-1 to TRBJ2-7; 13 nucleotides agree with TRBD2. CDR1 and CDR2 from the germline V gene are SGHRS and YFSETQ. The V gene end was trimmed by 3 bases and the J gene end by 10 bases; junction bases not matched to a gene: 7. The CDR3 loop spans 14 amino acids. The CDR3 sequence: CASSSEGLAGNQYV. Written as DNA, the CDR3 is TGCGCCAGCAGCTCCGAGGGACTAGCGGGGAATCAGTACGTC.

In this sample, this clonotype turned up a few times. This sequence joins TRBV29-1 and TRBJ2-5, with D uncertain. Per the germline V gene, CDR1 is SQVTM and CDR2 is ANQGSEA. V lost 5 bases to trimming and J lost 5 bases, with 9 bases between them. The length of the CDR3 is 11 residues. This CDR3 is CSVPQRETQYF. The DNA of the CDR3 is TGCAGCGTTCCCCAAAGGGAGACCCAGTACTTC.

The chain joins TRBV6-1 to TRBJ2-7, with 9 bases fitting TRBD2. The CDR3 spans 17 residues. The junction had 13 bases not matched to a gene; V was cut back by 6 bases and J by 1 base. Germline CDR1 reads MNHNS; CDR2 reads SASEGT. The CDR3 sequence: CASRSNSGSGGSYEQYF. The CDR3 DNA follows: TGTGCCAGCAGGTCGAATAGCGGGAGTGGAGGATCCTACGAGCAGTACTTC.

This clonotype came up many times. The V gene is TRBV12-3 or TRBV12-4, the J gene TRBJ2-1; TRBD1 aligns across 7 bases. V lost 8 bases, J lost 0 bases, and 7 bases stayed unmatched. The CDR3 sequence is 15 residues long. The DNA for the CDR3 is TGTGCCAGCGGCCAGGGGGTCAGCTCCTACAATGAGCAGTTCTTC. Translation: CASGQGVSSYNEQFF.

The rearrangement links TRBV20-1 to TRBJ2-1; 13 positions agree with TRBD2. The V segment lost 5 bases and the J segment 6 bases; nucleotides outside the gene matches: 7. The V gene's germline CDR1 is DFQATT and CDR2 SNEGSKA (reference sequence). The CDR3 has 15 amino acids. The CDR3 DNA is TGCAGTGCTCCCTATAGGACTAGCGGGAGCAATGAGCAGTTCTTC. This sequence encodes CSAPYRTSGSNEQFF.

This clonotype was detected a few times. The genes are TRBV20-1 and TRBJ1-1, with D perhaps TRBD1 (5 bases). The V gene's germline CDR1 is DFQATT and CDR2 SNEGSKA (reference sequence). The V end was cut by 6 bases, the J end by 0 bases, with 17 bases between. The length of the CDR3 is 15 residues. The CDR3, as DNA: TGCAGTGCCCCACGGGGCGGGGGGATGAACACTGAAGCTTTCTTT. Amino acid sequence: CSAPRGGGMNTEAFF.

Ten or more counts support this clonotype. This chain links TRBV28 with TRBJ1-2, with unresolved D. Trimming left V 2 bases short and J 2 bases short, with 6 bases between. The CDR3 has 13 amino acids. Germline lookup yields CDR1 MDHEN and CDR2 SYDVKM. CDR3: CASSLAENYGYTF. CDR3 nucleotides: TGTGCCAGCAGTTTAGCAGAAAACTATGGCTACACCTTC.

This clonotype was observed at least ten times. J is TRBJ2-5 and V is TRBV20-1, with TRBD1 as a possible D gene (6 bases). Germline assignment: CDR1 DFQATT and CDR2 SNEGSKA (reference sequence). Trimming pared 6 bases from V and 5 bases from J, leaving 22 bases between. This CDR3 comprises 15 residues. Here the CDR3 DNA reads TGCAGTGCCAGGACAGATCAGACGGATTCGGAGACCCAGTACTTC. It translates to CSARTDQTDSETQYF.

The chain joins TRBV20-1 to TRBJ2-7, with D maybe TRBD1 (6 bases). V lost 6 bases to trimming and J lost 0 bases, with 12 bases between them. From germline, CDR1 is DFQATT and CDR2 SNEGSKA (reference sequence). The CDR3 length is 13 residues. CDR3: CSANKDSSYEQYV. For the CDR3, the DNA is TGCAGTGCAAATAAGGACAGCTCCTACGAGCAGTACGTC.

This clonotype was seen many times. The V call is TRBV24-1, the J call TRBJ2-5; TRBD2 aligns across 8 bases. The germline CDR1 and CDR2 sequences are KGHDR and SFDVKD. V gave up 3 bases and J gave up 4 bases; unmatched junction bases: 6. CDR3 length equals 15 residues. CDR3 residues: CATSDRTGGPETQYF. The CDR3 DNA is TGTGCCACCAGTGATAGGACGGGAGGGCCAGAGACCCAGTACTTC.

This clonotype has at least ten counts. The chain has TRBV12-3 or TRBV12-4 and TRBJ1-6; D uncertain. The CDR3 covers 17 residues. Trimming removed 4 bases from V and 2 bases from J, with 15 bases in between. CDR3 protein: CASSSLLGLTYNSPLHF. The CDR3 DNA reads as TGTGCCAGCAGTTCACTTTTGGGTCTGACCTATAATTCACCCCTCCACTTT.

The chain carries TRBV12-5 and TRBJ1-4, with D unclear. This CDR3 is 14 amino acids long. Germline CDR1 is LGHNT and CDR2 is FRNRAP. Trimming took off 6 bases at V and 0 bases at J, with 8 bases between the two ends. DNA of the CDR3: TGTGCTAGTGGGAACAGTGCAACTAATGAAAAACTGTTTTTT. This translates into CASGNSATNEKLFF. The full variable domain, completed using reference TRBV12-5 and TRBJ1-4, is DARVTQTPRHKVTEMGQEVTMRCQPILGHNTVFWYRQTMMQGLELLAYFRNRAPLDDSGMPKDRFSAEMPDATLATLKIQPSEPRDSAVYFCASGNSATNEKLFFGSGTQLSVL.

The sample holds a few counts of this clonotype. CDR3: CASEGIAGANVLTF. The CDR3 coding sequence is TGTGCCAGCGAGGGGATTGCTGGGGCCAACGTCCTGACTTTC. V gene TRBV7-8 combines with J gene TRBJ2-6; D tentatively fits TRBD1 or TRBD2 (5 bases each). The germline V gene encodes CDR1 SGHVS and CDR2 FQNEAQ. The V gene lost 8 bases and the J gene lost 2 bases, with 10 bases spanning the gap. The CDR3 has 14 residues.

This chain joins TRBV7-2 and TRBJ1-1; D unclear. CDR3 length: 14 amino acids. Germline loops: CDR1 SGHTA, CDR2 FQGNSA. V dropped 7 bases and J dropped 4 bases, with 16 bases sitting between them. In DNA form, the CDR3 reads TGTGCCAGCACCCCCAGGCCCCGGGGCACTGAAGCTTTCTTT. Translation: CASTPRPRGTEAFF.

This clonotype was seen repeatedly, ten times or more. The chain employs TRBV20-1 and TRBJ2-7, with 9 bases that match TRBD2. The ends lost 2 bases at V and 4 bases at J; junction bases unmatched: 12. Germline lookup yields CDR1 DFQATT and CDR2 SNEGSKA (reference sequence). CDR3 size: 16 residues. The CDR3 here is CSARPTPGLAHYEQYV. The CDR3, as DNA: TGCAGTGCTAGACCAACACCGGGACTAGCTCATTACGAGCAGTACGTC.

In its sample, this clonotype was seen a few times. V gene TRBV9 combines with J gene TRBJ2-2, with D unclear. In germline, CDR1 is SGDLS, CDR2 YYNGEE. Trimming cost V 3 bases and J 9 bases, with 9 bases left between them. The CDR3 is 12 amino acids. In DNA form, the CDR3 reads TGTGCCAGCAGCGAAACTGGAAGGGAGCTGTTTTTT. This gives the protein CASSETGRELFF.

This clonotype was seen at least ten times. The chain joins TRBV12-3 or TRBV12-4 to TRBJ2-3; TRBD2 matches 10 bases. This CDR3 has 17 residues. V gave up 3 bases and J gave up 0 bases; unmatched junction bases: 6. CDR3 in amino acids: CASSLGSGGPSTDTQYF. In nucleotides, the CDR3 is TGTGCCAGCAGTTTGGGTAGCGGGGGGCCTAGCACAGATACGCAGTATTTT.

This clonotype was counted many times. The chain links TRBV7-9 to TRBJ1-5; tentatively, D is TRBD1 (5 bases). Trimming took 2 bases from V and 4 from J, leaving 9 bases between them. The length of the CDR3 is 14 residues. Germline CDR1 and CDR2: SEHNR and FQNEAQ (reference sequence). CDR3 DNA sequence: TGTGCCAGCAGCTTATCAGGGCCAAATCAGCCCCAGCATTTT. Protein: CASSLSGPNQPQHF.

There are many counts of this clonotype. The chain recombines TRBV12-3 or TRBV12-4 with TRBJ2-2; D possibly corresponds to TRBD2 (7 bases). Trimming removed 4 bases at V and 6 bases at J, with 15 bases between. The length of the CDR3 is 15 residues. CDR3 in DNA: TGTGCCAGCAGTTGGGGGGGGGGGCCCTCCGGGGAGCTGTTTTTT. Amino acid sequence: CASSWGGGPSGELFF.